The clone carrying this TCR beta chain was detected many times. The data were taken from a study of regulatory T cells in long-lasting Graves disease. Noted time point: newly diagnosed GD, antithyroid drugs for less than 3 months. With RNA extracted from PBMCs as input, the TCR library was made. V lost 0 bases and J lost 1; bases outside the gene matches: 8. The CDR3 is 18 residues long. The germline V gene has CDR1 LGHNA and CDR2 YNFKEQ. Assembly of TCR beta libraries relied on iRepertoire HTBI primers together with Arm-PCR of CDR3 regions. Via MiXCR, TCRdb re-called the multiplex PCR reads, giving one row per CDR3 protein. The sample has a few hundred thousand distinct CDR3 sequences; around a sixth are singletons. Another study also made use of these data, one on T cells in Graves' hyperthyroidism and ophthalmopathy.

V and J are TRBV4-2 and TRBJ1-1, with TRBD1 identical over 10 bases. The sample was peripheral blood mononuclear cells (PBMCs), taken at new diagnosis, from a patient treated with antithyroid drugs. The receptor comes from a woman aged 25 to 45 with Graves disease. The CDR3: CASSQDAGTGAGNTEAFF. In nucleotides, the CDR3 is TGTGCCAGCAGCCAAGATGCCGGGACAGGGGCCGGGAACACTGAAGCTTTCTTT.